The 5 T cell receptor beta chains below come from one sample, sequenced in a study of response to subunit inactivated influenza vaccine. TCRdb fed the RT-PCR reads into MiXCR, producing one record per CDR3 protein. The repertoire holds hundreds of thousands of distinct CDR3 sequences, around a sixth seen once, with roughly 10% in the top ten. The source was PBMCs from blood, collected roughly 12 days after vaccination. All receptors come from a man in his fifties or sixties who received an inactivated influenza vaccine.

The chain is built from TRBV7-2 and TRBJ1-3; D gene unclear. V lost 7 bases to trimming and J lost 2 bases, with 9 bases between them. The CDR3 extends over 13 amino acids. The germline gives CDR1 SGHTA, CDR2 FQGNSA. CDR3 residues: CASTNEPGNTIYF. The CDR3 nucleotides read TGTGCCAGCACTAATGAGCCTGGAAACACCATATATTTT.

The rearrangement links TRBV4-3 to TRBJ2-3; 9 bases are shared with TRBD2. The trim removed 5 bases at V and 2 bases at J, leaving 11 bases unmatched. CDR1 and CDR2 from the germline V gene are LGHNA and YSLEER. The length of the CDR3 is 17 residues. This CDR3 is CASSYPGVAGVTDTQYF. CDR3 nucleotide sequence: TGCGCCAGCAGCTACCCCGGGGTAGCGGGAGTCACAGATACGCAGTATTTT.

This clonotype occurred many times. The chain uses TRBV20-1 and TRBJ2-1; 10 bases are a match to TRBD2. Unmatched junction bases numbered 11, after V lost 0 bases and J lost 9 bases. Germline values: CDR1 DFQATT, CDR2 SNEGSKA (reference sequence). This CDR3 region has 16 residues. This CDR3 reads CSARDLPSGSISEQFF. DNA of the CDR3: TGCAGTGCTAGAGACCTGCCTAGCGGGAGTATAAGTGAGCAGTTCTTC.

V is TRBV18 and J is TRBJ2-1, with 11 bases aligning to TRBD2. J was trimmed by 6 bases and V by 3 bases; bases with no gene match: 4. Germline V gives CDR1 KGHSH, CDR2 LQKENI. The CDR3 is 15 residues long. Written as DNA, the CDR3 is TGTGCCAGCTCACCGGTAGCGGGAGGGTCCAATGAGCAGTTCTTC. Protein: CASSPVAGGSNEQFF.

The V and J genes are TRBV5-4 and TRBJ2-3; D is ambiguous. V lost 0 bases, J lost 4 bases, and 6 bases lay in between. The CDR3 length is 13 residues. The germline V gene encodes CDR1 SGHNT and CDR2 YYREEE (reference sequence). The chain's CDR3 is CASSLDAADTQYF. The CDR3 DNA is TGTGCCAGCAGCTTGGATGCGGCAGATACGCAGTATTTT.